The 29 T cell receptor beta chains listed next were all sequenced from one sample in a study of PD-1 blockade in classical Hodgkin lymphoma. Time point reported: cycle 4 day 1 (C4D1), after around six weeks of nivolumab. After autologous stem cell transplantation all patients relapsed, and prior brentuximab vedotin exposure differed between cohorts. Profiling relied on immunoSEQ multiplex PCR, and the TCRdb table lists in-frame clones only, not all of them. Of about 21,000 clones in the sample, more than 65% were seen once. Sequences were derived from peripheral blood mononuclear cells (PBMCs), sampled before the fourth cycle of nivolumab. Every receptor here comes from a human donor with classical Hodgkin lymphoma.

The V and J genes are TRBV7-2 and TRBJ1-2, with D perhaps TRBD1 (5 bases). Trimming left V 2 bases short and J 4 bases short, with 14 bases between. CDR1 and CDR2 from the germline V gene are SGHTA and FQGNSA. The CDR3 is 15 amino acids. CDR3 protein: CASSLKRDSSYGYTF. CDR3 DNA sequence: TGTGCCAGCAGCTTAAAGAGGGACTCTTCCTATGGCTACACCTTC. Drawing the rest from reference TRBV7-2 and TRBJ1-2, the complete variable domain is GAGVSQSPSNKVTEKGKDVELRCDPISGHTALYWYRQSLGQGLEFLIYFQGNSAPDKSGLPSDRFSAERTGGSVSTLTIQRTQQEDSAVYLCASSLKRDSSYGYTFGSGTRLTVV.

The rearrangement joins TRBV29-1 to TRBJ1-2; 7 positions match TRBD1. The ends lost 6 bases at V and 1 base at J; junction bases unmatched: 5. This CDR3 comprises 13 residues. The germline gives CDR1 SQVTM, CDR2 ANQGSEA. The CDR3 nucleotides are TGCAGCGTAGGGACAGCTATTAACTATGGCTACACCTTC. The encoded protein is CSVGTAINYGYTF.

V is TRBV5-5 and J is TRBJ1-6, with D maybe TRBD1 (6 bases). V gave up 0 bases and J gave up 4 bases, with 11 bases separating them. The CDR3 loop spans 16 amino acids. Per germline, CDR1 SGHKS and CDR2 YYEKEE (reference sequence). As DNA, the CDR3 is TGTGCCAGCAGCTTGGGTATGGACAGTTATAATTCACCCCTCCACTTT. Amino acids: CASSLGMDSYNSPLHF.

This chain connects TRBV6-5 to TRBJ1-4; TRBD1 is a possible D gene (6 bases). Germline-derived CDR1 and CDR2 are MNHEY and SVGAGI. There are 14 residues in the CDR3. With 6 bases removed from V and 8 bases from J, the gap between germline ends came to 16 bases. DNA of the CDR3: TGTGCCAGCAGCCGCGGGACAATCGGGGAAAAACTGTTTTTT. Its protein product is CASSRGTIGEKLFF.

The chain joins TRBV6-5 to TRBJ2-1; 10 bases map to TRBD2. Germline CDR1 reads MNHEY; CDR2 reads SVGAGI. With V trimmed by 2 bases and J by 4 bases, 2 bases remained unmatched. CDR3 length equals 15 residues. The CDR3 DNA reads as TGTGCCAGCAGTTACGTAGCGGGAGGATACAATGAGCAGTTCTTC. Protein: CASSYVAGGYNEQFF.

This chain uses TRBV4-2 with TRBJ1-6; 10 bases are a match to TRBD1. J gave up 9 bases and V 1 base, and 0 bases lay outside the gene matches. The CDR3 loop spans 14 amino acids. Germline loops: CDR1 LGHNA, CDR2 YNFKEQ. The CDR3 coding sequence is TGTGCCAGCAGCCAAGGGACAGGGGGTTCACCCCTCCACTTT. Translation: CASSQGTGGSPLHF.

V gene TRBV5-1 combines with J gene TRBJ2-3; tentatively, D is TRBD1 or TRBD2 (6 bases each). V gave up 4 bases and J gave up 2 bases, with 11 bases separating them. The germline V gene encodes CDR1 SGHRS and CDR2 YFSETQ. The CDR3 has 14 amino acids. CDR3 in amino acids: CASSVGGLTDTQYF. DNA of the CDR3: TGCGCCAGCAGCGTGGGGGGCCTCACAGATACGCAGTATTTT.

The genes are TRBV4-1 and TRBJ2-7; 9 bases match TRBD1. CDR3 length equals 15 residues. Germline V lookup: CDR1 MGHRA, CDR2 YSYEKL. Unmatched junction bases numbered 1, after V lost 1 base and J lost 0 bases. The CDR3 sequence: CASSQGTGASYEQYF. CDR3 bases: TGCGCCAGCAGCCAAGGGACAGGGGCCTCCTACGAGCAGTACTTC.

This sequence joins TRBV11-2 and TRBJ1-2; D might be TRBD1 (5 bases). V gave up 5 bases and J gave up 13 bases, with 17 bases separating them. This CDR3 is 12 amino acids long. CDR1 and CDR2 (germline): SGHAT, FQNNGV. Here the CDR3 DNA reads TGTGCCAGCAGCCCAGACAGATTTGAGGGCACCTTC. Protein product: CASSPDRFEGTF.

This sequence joins TRBV4-1 and TRBJ1-3; tentatively, D is TRBD1 (5 bases). Looked up from germline, CDR1 is MGHRA and CDR2 is YSYEKL. Deletions cut 1 base from V and 0 bases from J, with 16 bases between. There are 18 residues in the CDR3. This chain's CDR3 is CASSQGGRLMSSGNTIYF. The CDR3 nucleotides are TGCGCCAGCAGCCAAGGGGGGAGACTTATGAGCTCTGGAAACACCATATATTTT.

DNA of the CDR3: TGTGCCAGCAGACCCGCTTGGAGCTCTGGAAACACCATATATTTT. This translates into CASRPAWSSGNTIYF. The gene calls are TRBV6-5 and TRBJ1-3; D call uncertain. This CDR3 is built from 15 residues. The V end lost 6 bases, the J end lost 0 bases, and 12 bases lay between the germline ends. Germline V gives CDR1 MNHEY, CDR2 SVGAGI.

The chain is built from TRBV6-1 and TRBJ1-6; 10 bases match TRBD1. This CDR3 spans 16 amino acids. The V and J ends lost 2 bases and 6 bases, in that order; junction bases with no gene match: 4. Germline CDR1 reads MNHNS; CDR2 reads SASEGT. The CDR3 coding sequence is TGTGCCAGCAGTGAACCGGGACAGGGGTCTAATTCACCCCTCCACTTT. Encoded protein: CASSEPGQGSNSPLHF.

The chain recombines TRBV10-1 with TRBJ2-1, with 7 positions matching TRBD1. This CDR3 contains 14 residues. In germline, CDR1 is WNHNN, CDR2 SYGVQD (reference sequence). V was pared by 3 bases and J by 4 bases, with 3 bases of the junction left unmatched. The CDR3 loop reads CASSEGTAYNEQFF. The CDR3 DNA reads as TGCGCCAGCAGTGAAGGGACAGCGTACAATGAGCAGTTCTTC.

The chain uses TRBV28 and TRBJ1-5; the D is unclear. The CDR3 is 14 amino acids. Germline CDR1 is MDHEN and CDR2 is SYDVKM. The ends were cut back, 3 bases at V and 6 bases at J, with 12 bases in the middle. CDR3 residues: CASSFQVFSQPQHF. As DNA, the CDR3 is TGTGCCAGCAGTTTTCAGGTATTCAGTCAGCCCCAGCATTTT.

This chain connects TRBV6-6 to TRBJ1-5; the D gene is possibly TRBD1 (5 bases). The CDR3 covers 15 residues. V was trimmed by 2 bases and J by 0 bases, leaving 8 bases between them. Germline V gene lookup returns CDR1 MNHNY and CDR2 SVGAGI (reference sequence). CDR3 region: CASSYGGGSNQPQHF. The CDR3 coding sequence is TGTGCCAGCAGTTACGGGGGAGGTAGCAATCAGCCCCAGCATTTT.

The chain employs TRBV7-2 and TRBJ1-6, with 8 bases matching TRBD1. Germline V gene sequence: CDR1 SGHTA, CDR2 FQGNSA. After removal of 2 bases from V and 9 bases from J, the junction contained 6 bases not matched to a gene. CDR3 length: 15 residues. The CDR3 here is CASSLRGQGASPLHF. The CDR3 DNA is TGTGCCAGCAGCTTAAGAGGACAGGGCGCTTCACCCCTCCACTTT.

This chain connects TRBV28 to TRBJ2-5; the match to TRBD1 covers 8 bases. This CDR3 has 16 amino acids. Germline loops: CDR1 MDHEN, CDR2 SYDVKM. V shed 5 bases, J shed 4 bases, and the junction held 12 bases outside the gene matches. The CDR3 DNA follows: TGTGCCAGCAGTGACACAAAACCCACAGGGGGAGAGACCCAGTACTTC. Translating gives CASSDTKPTGGETQYF.

CDR3 loop: CASSSRGPGGNQPQHF. The DNA for the CDR3 is TGTGCCAGCAGTTCCAGGGGACCCGGTGGGAATCAGCCCCAGCATTTT. V gene TRBV6-5 combines with J gene TRBJ1-5, with D possibly being TRBD1 (6 bases). The V gene's germline CDR1 is MNHEY and CDR2 SVGAGI. This CDR3 region has 16 residues. Trimming shortened V by 4 bases and J by 4 bases, and 17 bases separated the two germline ends.

This clone turned up a few times. The rearrangement joins TRBV28 to TRBJ2-1, with 11 bases fitting TRBD2. This CDR3 spans 17 amino acids. The V gene end was trimmed by 2 bases and the J gene end by 2 bases; junction bases not matched to a gene: 5. The germline gives CDR1 MDHEN, CDR2 SYDVKM. CDR3 sequence: CASSLPLAGVAYNEQFF. The CDR3 DNA sequence: TGTGCCAGCAGTTTACCACTAGCGGGGGTAGCCTACAATGAGCAGTTCTTC.

The table lists this clone with a count of one. The chain couples TRBV15 to TRBJ2-6; 7 bases agree with TRBD1. Germline V gene data show CDR1 as LNHNV and CDR2 as YYDKDF (reference sequence). Unmatched junction bases numbered 8, after V lost 0 bases and J lost 0 bases. This CDR3 contains 19 residues. CDR3 amino acids: CATSRDRPRQGSGANVLTF. The CDR3 nucleotides are TGTGCCACCAGCAGAGATCGGCCCCGACAGGGCTCTGGGGCCAACGTCCTGACTTTC.

This chain connects TRBV9 to TRBJ1-4; the D gene is possibly TRBD1 (5 bases). The CDR3 loop spans 15 amino acids. V was clipped by 6 bases and J by 3 bases, with 15 bases between them. Germline CDR1 reads SGDLS; CDR2 reads YYNGEE. The CDR3 region is CASTPSGGANEKLFF. In DNA, the CDR3 is TGTGCCAGCACTCCCTCCGGGGGAGCTAATGAAAAACTGTTTTTT.

This clone showed up just a few times. The rearrangement joins TRBV9 to TRBJ2-2; TRBD2 matches at 10 bases. The CDR3 covers 19 residues. The V gene end was trimmed by 0 bases and the J gene end by 0 bases; junction bases not matched to a gene: 8. Germline lookup yields CDR1 SGDLS and CDR2 YYNGEE. The CDR3 DNA sequence: TGTGCCAGCAGCGTAGATTTTAGCGGGAGGCCCTCGAACACCGGGGAGCTGTTTTTT. Translating gives CASSVDFSGRPSNTGELFF.

The chain employs TRBV6-6 and TRBJ1-1; the match to TRBD1 covers 7 bases. Germline V CDR1 and CDR2: MNHNY, SVGAGI (reference sequence). This CDR3 spans 15 amino acids. The J segment lost 0 bases and the V segment lost 2 bases, leaving 3 bases of the junction unmatched. Here the CDR3 DNA reads TGTGCCAGCAGTTACACGGGACAGATGAACACTGAAGCTTTCTTT. Its protein is CASSYTGQMNTEAFF.

The chain is built from TRBV6-4 and TRBJ2-1, with D perhaps matching TRBD1 (7 bases). The CDR3 runs 15 residues. The V gene lost 4 bases and the J gene lost 2 bases, with 12 bases spanning the gap. Germline V lookup: CDR1 MRHNA, CDR2 SNTAGT. The DNA for the CDR3 is TGTGCCAGCAGTGGACAGGGAGGTGCCTACAATGAGCAGTTCTTC. Translating gives CASSGQGGAYNEQFF.

Comments on this clone: This clone may be a read error of a much larger clone one base away. The chain links TRBV19 to TRBJ1-1, with D tentatively TRBD1 (6 bases). Germline V gene data show CDR1 as LNHDA and CDR2 as SQIVND (reference sequence). There are 14 residues in the CDR3. Trimming took off 7 bases at V and 3 bases at J, with 15 bases between the two ends. The CDR3 coding sequence is TGTGCCAGTAATATGGGGGCGTCCGACACTGAAGCTTTCTTT. Translating it yields CASNMGASDTEAFF. Together with reference TRBV19 and TRBJ1-1, the CDR3 gives the full variable domain: DGGITQSPKYLFRKEGQNVTLSCEQNLNHDAMYWYRQDPGQGLRLIYYSQIVNDFQKGDIAEGYSVSREKKESFPLTVTSAQKNPTAFYLCASNMGASDTEAFFGQGTRLTVV.

This clone was observed a few times. The chain has TRBV7-3 and TRBJ1-2; D is unresolved. V gave up 5 bases and J gave up 4 bases, with 14 bases separating them. This CDR3 has 14 amino acids. Germline assignment: CDR1 SGHTA and CDR2 FQGTGA. The CDR3 DNA sequence: TGTGCCAGCAGCCCCCGACATAAGAGCTATGGCTACACCTTC. Protein sequence: CASSPRHKSYGYTF.

The chain uses TRBV14 and TRBJ2-7; D possibly corresponds to TRBD1 (5 bases). The CDR3 runs 12 residues. V gave up 1 base and J gave up 9 bases, with 10 bases separating them. CDR1 and CDR2 (germline): SGHDN, FVKESK. CDR3 in amino acids: CASSQGGAVQYV. The CDR3 nucleotides read TGTGCCAGCAGCCAAGGGGGCGCCGTGCAGTACGTC.

The chain carries TRBV5-1 and TRBJ2-1; D assignment may be TRBD1 or TRBD2 (6 bases each). There are 14 residues in the CDR3. CDR1 is SGHRS, CDR2 YFSETQ, per germline. V gave up 4 bases and J gave up 2 bases, with 10 bases separating them. CDR3 nucleotide sequence: TGCGCCAGCAGCACTCGGGGGCCCTACAATGAGCAGTTCTTC. Translated, it gives CASSTRGPYNEQFF.

There are a few counts of this clone. V gene TRBV19 combines with J gene TRBJ1-1; TRBD1 matches 8 bases. CDR3 length: 12 amino acids. V was clipped by 9 bases and J by 6 bases; unmatched bases: 6. Per germline, CDR1 LNHDA and CDR2 SQIVND (reference sequence). The CDR3 bases are TGTGCCAGCAGAGGACAGGGCTCTGAAGCTTTCTTT. Residues: CASRGQGSEAFF.